This T cell receptor (beta chain) originates from a study of human T cells and chemical hapten exposure. Overall study results and limits: TCRs exceeding 1 in 1000 frequency stayed unchanged with DPC sensitization. The donor cohort had alopecia, so its immune response may not match that of healthy people. Significantly more large CDR3 similarity clusters arose among expanded TCRs than among controls.

On this clonotype itself: The target antigen is unknown. At one boundary the junction diverges from the germline segment, which might be a read error.

Each CDR3 protein is one row after TCRdb ran MiXCR on the RACE reads. The sample consists of fewer than 500,000 distinct CDR3 sequences, 4.8% of them appearing once. Noted time point: patch test 1, 2 weeks after DPC sensitization. Treatment defined: therapeutic diphenylcyclopropenone sensitization with weekly scalp DPC. The CDR3 spans 13 residues. The sequence came from a woman in her forties or fifties with alopecia areata. Some clones in this sample may be carry-over from other donors' samples. This sequence joins TRBV12-3 or TRBV12-4 and TRBJ2-2; D possibly corresponds to TRBD2 (5 bases). Sequencing was performed on whole blood, taken in connection with sensitization to the hapten diphenylcyclopropenone (DPC). The CDR3 spells CASSSGYTGELLF. The CDR3 region has the DNA TGTGCCAGCAGTTCAGGATACACCGGGGAGCTGCTTTTT.